This TCR beta chain derives from a study of CD4 T cells in relation to SARS-CoV-2 and coronaviruses. Turning to the study itself: Controls used an HIV-1 Nef peptide pool or no peptide.

The germline V gene encodes CDR1 SGHRS and CDR2 YFSETQ. The CDR3 extends over 13 amino acids. The V end was cut by 3 bases, the J end by 6 bases, with 13 bases between. Clones were sequenced by immunoSEQ multiplex PCR, and TCRdb holds only the in-frame ones, with some missing. There are 15,000 to 20,000 clones in the sample; around 80% occur only once, and approximately 19% lies in the top ten. Remarks on this clone: Its specificity is not known.

Overall study results and limits: No crossreactivity against non-spike viral proteins was tested here. About 65% of donors had memory CD4+ clonotypes crossrecognizing SARS-CoV-2 and common cold coronavirus spike.

Unexposed donor CD4+ T cells date from about 2011-2019, before the COVID-19 pandemic. CD4+ T cells were isolated from the cells after roughly 11 days of culture. The origin of this receptor is a human donor in good health. The genes are TRBV5-1 and TRBJ2-7; TRBD2 might be the D (6 bases). Sequenced material: CD4+ T cells from PBMCs, cultured in vitro. This chain's CDR3 is CASSSAGQVEQYF. CDR3 DNA sequence: TGCGCCAGCAGCTCGGCGGGGCAGGTCGAGCAGTACTTC.